This T cell receptor beta chain was recorded in a study of OX40 agonist ivuxolimab in advanced cancers. In the case of this clone: The antigen remains unidentified.

Findings and caveats of the study: Several nonresponders also turned out to have low normalized T-cell clonal expansion.

Method: immunoSEQ multiplex PCR; TCRdb's copy keeps in-frame clones and lacks some. This repertoire shows fewer than 100,000 clones, roughly 80% found once; its top ten account for roughly 1.6%. This receptor was taken from an adult with an advanced solid tumor such as melanoma, head and neck, liver or kidney cancer. This sample comprised CD4+ or CD8+ T cells sorted from blood, obtained in a trial of the OX40 agonist ivuxolimab.

CDR3 in DNA: TGTGCCAGCAGCTTAGGAGGCAGGGTGGCAGATACGCAGTATTTT. Protein sequence: CASSLGGRVADTQYF. The J gene is TRBJ2-3, the V gene TRBV7-8; D might be TRBD1 (5 bases). V dropped 1 base and J dropped 4 bases, with 12 bases sitting between them. Per the germline V gene, CDR1 is SGHVS and CDR2 is FQNEAQ. The CDR3 spans 15 residues.